This T cell receptor (beta chain) was recorded in a study of blood T cell repertoires in COVID-19. Whole-study context: Whether acute or convalescent, the COVID-19 samples came from the United States, Italy and Spain. The analysed material was cDNA or gDNA that came from T cells, B-cell-depleted T cells, or PBMCs.

Enrolment of Seattle patients took place during active infection, and they were followed longitudinally. The CDR3 consists of 16 residues. Germline CDR1 reads MGHRA; CDR2 reads YSYEKL. Trimming cost V 3 bases and J 0 bases; bases outside gene matches: 6. Authors' methods: Nucleated cell number was recorded as an estimate derived from reference gene primer amplification. TCRdb's copy holds only in-frame clones and misses some; the assay was immunoSEQ multiplex PCR. V and J calls and clone size are those listed in that table; D and trimming were worked out from the DNA. The sample lists 150,000 to 200,000 clones, around 81% seen once, with roughly 12% in the top ten.

The sequenced material came from peripheral blood. The rearrangement uses TRBV4-1 and TRBJ2-7, with 9 nucleotides matching TRBD1. The origin of this receptor is a woman of 80 years or more with COVID-19, enrolled during active disease. CDR3 coding DNA: TGCGCCAGCAGCCATTGGACAGGGGACAGCTCCTACGAGCAGTACTTC. As protein: CASSHWTGDSSYEQYF.